This T cell receptor beta chain was sequenced for a study of early T cells in non-severe SARS-CoV-2 infection. V dropped 4 bases and J dropped 4 bases, with 15 bases sitting between them. Germline V gene lookup returns CDR1 DFQATT and CDR2 SNEGSKA (reference sequence). The CDR3 contains 14 residues. This clonotype has ten or more counts. MiXCR, applied by TCRdb to the 5' RACE reads, yields one record per CDR3 protein. The table shows roughly 53,000 distinct CDR3 sequences, with around 9.7% occurring only once. The specimen sequenced was whole blood. This chain connects TRBV20-1 to TRBJ2-3; D might be TRBD2 (6 bases). This clonotype was sampled from an adult who was a healthcare worker with PCR-confirmed SARS-CoV-2 infection or an uninfected control (not recorded which). The CDR3 DNA reads TGCAGTGCTAATTCTGCGGGGCTTGCAGATACGCAGTATTTT. Its translation is CSANSAGLADTQYF.